This entry is about one TCR beta chain. Its antigen remains unidentified. Donors were drawn from the approximately 120-subject validation cohort, separate from the approximately 670-subject first cohort. Clones were read by immunoSEQ multiplex PCR, and TCRdb kept only the in-frame ones, dropping some. This table holds 200,000 or so clones, 65% to 90% found once. The CDR3 has 12 residues. Trimming cost V 8 bases and J 2 bases, with 10 bases left between them. Germline CDR1 reads MDHEN; CDR2 reads SYDVKM. This sample was included in a study of cytomegalovirus exposure and HLA in healthy donors. Study outcomes and limitations: According to a subsequent analysis, TCR clusters identified in the first cohort showed a tendency to co-occur across the 110 or so validation repertoires. A list of around 160 TCR beta chains associated with cytomegalovirus was given. There were a few CMV-associated chains whose specificity for CMV antigens was confirmed in vitro.

V usage is TRBV28 and J usage is TRBJ2-7; D may be TRBD1 (6 bases). The TCR originated in a woman in her 30s in good health and CMV-seropositive. Sequences were obtained from PBMCs. CDR3 region: CASRDTPYEQYF. CDR3 coding DNA: TGTGCCAGCCGGGACACACCCTACGAGCAGTACTTC.